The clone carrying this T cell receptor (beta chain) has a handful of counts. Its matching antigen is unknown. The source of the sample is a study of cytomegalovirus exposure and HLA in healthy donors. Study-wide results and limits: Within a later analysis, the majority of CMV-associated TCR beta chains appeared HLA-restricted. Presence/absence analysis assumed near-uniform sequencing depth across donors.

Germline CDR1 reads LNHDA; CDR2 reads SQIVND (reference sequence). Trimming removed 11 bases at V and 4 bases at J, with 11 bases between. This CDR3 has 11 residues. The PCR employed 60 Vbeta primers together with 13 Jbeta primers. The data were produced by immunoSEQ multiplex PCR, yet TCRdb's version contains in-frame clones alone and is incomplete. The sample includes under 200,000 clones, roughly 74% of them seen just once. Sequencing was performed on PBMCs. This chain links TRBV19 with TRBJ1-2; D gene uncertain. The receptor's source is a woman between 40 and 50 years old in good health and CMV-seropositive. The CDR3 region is CAAREVYGYTF. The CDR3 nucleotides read TGTGCCGCGCGAGAGGTCTATGGCTACACCTTC.